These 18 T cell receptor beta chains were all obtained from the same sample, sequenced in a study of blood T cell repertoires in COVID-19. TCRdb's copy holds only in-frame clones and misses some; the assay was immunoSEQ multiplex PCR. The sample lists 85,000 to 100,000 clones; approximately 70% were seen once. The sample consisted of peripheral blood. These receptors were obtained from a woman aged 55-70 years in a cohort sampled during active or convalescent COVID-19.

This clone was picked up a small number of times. CDR3 protein: CASSGQDTYNEQFF. Here the CDR3 DNA reads TGTGCCAGCAGCGGACAGGACACTTACAATGAGCAGTTCTTC. The gene calls are TRBV9 and TRBJ2-1; weak D call: TRBD1 (6 bases). The CDR3 is made up of 14 amino acids. With 3 bases removed from V and 4 bases from J, the gap between germline ends came to 11 bases. Germline values: CDR1 SGDLS, CDR2 YYNGEE.

The CDR3 spells CASTRGEGLFF. The CDR3 DNA sequence: TGTGCCAGCACCCGGGGGGAGGGACTGTTTTTT. The V gene is TRBV2, the J gene TRBJ1-4, with D possibly being TRBD1 (5 bases). The CDR3 spans 11 residues. V gave up 7 bases and J gave up 13 bases, with 13 bases separating them. The germline CDR1 and CDR2 sequences are SNHLY and FYNNEI.

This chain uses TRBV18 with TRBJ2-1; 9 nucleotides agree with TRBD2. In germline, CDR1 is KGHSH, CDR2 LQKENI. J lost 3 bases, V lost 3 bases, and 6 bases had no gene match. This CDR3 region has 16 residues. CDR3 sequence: CASSPSRGGLYNEQFF. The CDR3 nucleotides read TGTGCCAGCTCACCCTCGCGGGGGGGCCTCTACAATGAGCAGTTCTTC.

The CDR3 DNA follows: TGTGCCAGCAGCCCCCTGGCGGCGGGGGGGCCTTACGAGCAGTACTTC. Protein: CASSPLAAGGPYEQYF. The gene calls are TRBV11-2 and TRBJ2-7, with 9 bases fitting TRBD2. The trim removed 5 bases at V and 4 bases at J, leaving 12 bases unmatched. CDR1 is SGHAT, CDR2 FQNNGV, per germline. This CDR3 region has 16 residues.

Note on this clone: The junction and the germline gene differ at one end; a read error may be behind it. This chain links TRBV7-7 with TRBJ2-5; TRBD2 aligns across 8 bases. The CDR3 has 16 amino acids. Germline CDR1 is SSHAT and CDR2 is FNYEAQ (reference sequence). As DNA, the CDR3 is TGTGCTAGCAGCTTAGCGGGGCTAGCGGTCCAAGAGACCCAGTACTTC. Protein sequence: CASSLAGLAVQETQYF.

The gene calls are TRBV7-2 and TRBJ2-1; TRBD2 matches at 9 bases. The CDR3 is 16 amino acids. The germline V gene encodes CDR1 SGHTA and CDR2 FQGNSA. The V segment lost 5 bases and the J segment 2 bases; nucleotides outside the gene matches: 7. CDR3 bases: TGTGCCAGCAGCCCTGATAGCGGGGGAACCTACAATGAGCAGTTCTTC. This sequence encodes CASSPDSGGTYNEQFF. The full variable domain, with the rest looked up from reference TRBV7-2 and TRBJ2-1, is GAGVSQSPSNKVTEKGKDVELRCDPISGHTALYWYRQSLGQGLEFLIYFQGNSAPDKSGLPSDRFSAERTGGSVSTLTIQRTQQEDSAVYLCASSPDSGGTYNEQFFGPGTRLTVL.

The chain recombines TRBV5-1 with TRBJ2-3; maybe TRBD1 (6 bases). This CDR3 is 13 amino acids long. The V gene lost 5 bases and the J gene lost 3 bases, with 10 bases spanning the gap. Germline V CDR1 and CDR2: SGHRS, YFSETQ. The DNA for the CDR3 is TGCGCCAGCAGGCGAGGGGGTACAGATACGCAGTATTTT. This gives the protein CASRRGGTDTQYF.

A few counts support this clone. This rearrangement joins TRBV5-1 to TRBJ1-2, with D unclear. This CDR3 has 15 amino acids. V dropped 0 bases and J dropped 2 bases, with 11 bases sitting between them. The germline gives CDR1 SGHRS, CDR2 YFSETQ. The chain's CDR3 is CASSLAQPGNYGYTF. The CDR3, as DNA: TGCGCCAGCAGCTTGGCCCAGCCAGGAAACTATGGCTACACCTTC.

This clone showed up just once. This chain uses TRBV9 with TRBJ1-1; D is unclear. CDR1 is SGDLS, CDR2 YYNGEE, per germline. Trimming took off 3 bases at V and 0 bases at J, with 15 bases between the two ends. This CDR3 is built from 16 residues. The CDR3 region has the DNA TGTGCCAGCAGCGAGACAACCCGACGGCTGAACACTGAAGCTTTCTTT. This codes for CASSETTRRLNTEAFF. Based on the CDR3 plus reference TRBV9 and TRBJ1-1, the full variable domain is DSGVTQTPKHLITATGQRVTLRCSPRSGDLSVYWYQQSLDQGLQFLIQYYNGEERAKGNILERFSAQQFPDLHSELNLSSLELGDSALYFCASSETTRRLNTEAFFGQGTRLTVV.

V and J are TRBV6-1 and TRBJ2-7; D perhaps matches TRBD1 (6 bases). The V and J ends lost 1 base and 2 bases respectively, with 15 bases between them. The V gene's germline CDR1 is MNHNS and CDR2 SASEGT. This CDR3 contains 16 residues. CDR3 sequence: CASSEVEGTRAYEQYF. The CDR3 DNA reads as TGTGCCAGCAGTGAAGTTGAGGGGACAAGGGCCTACGAGCAGTACTTC.

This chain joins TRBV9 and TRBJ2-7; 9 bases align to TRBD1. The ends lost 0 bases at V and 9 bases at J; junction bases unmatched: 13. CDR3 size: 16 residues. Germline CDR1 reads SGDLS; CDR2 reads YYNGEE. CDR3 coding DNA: TGTGCCAGCAGCGTAGGGACCGGGACAGGGCGACCTGGGCAGTACTTC. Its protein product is CASSVGTGTGRPGQYF.

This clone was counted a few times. This CDR3 is CASSVVGAKRTGELFF. The CDR3 DNA sequence: TGTGCCAGCAGCGTAGTGGGGGCCAAACGGACCGGGGAGCTGTTTTTT. V usage is TRBV9 and J usage is TRBJ2-2; D possibly corresponds to TRBD1 (6 bases). The CDR3 contains 16 residues. Trimming removed 0 bases at V and 5 bases at J, with 14 bases between. Germline CDR1 reads SGDLS; CDR2 reads YYNGEE.

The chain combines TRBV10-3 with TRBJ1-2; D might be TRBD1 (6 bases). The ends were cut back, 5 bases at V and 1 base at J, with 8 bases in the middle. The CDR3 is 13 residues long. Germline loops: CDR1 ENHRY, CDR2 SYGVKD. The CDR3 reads CAISNRVNYGYTF. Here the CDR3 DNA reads TGTGCCATCAGTAACAGGGTTAACTATGGCTACACCTTC.

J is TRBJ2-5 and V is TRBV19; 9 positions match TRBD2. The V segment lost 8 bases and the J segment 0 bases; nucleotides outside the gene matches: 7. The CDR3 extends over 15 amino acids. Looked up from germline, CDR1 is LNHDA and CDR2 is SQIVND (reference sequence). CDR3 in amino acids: CASQLTSGYQETQYF. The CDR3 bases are TGTGCCAGTCAGTTGACTAGCGGATACCAAGAGACCCAGTACTTC.

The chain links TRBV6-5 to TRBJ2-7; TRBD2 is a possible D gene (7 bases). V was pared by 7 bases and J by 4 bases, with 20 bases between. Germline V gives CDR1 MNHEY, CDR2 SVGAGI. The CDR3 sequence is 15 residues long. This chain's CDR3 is CASNMNSGGWYEQYF. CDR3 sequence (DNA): TGTGCCAGCAATATGAACTCGGGGGGCTGGTACGAGCAGTACTTC.

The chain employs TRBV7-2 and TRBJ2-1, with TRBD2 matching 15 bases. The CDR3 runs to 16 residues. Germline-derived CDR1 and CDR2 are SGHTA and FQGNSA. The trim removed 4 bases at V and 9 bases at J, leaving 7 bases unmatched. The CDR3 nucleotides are TGTGCCAGCAGCTCAGGGACTAGCGGGGGGTTGGCTGAGCAGTTCTTC. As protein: CASSSGTSGGLAEQFF.

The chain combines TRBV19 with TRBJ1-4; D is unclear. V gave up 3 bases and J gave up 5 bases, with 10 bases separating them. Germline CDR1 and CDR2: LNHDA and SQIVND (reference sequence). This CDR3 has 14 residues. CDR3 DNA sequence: TGTGCCAGTAGTATGCGGGCAGCGAATGAAAAACTGTTTTTT. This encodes CASSMRAANEKLFF.

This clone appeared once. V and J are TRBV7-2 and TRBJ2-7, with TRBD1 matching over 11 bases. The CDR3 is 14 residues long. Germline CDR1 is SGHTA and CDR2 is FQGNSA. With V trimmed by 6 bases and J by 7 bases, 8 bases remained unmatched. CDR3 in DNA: TGTGCCAGCAGACCCTTGGACAGGGGGCAAGAGCAGTACTTC. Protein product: CASRPLDRGQEQYF.